This TCR beta chain appears in the sequencing data of a study of T-cell memory formation after mild COVID-19. Overall study context: There were largely donor-specific TCR clusters. Regarding the study as a whole: There was a balanced CD4/CD8 profile in clones contracting day 15 to 85, and later expanders leaned CD4+. Some clones that responded were present in memory (sampled pre-infection), which suggests cross-reactive memory joined.

CDR1 and CDR2 from the germline V gene are SEHNR and FQNEAQ (reference sequence). CDR3 length equals 13 residues. V gave up 0 bases and J gave up 6 bases, with 9 bases separating them. From the 5' RACE reads, TCRdb called clonotypes with MiXCR, one entry per CDR3 protein. The repertoire includes 350,000 to 500,000 distinct CDR3 sequences, 20% of them detected once, and about 8.8% sits in the top ten. For this clonotype: Its antigen is not known.

This clonotype was sampled from an adult woman who had mild COVID-19 (a few samples of this study predate the infection). Cell type and time point are not known. Sequenced material: PBMCs or a T cell subset sorted from them (not recorded which). The rearrangement joins TRBV7-9 to TRBJ2-7; no clear D gene. The CDR3 loop is CASSLARIGEQYF. The CDR3 coding sequence is TGTGCCAGCAGCTTAGCGAGGATCGGCGAGCAGTACTTC.